Below are 17 T cell receptor beta chains sequenced from a single sample in a study of cytomegalovirus exposure and HLA in healthy donors. Both 60 Vbeta primers and 13 Jbeta primers went into the PCR. TCRdb's table, derived via immunoSEQ multiplex PCR, lists solely in-frame clones and lacks some. Of about 110,000 clones in the sample, around 76% were seen once. Input material: PBMCs. The receptors shown here come from a woman between 45 and 60 years old in good health and CMV-seropositive.

This chain links TRBV18 with TRBJ1-1; a weak D match, TRBD1 (6 bases). The length of the CDR3 is 14 residues. Germline CDR1 is KGHSH and CDR2 is LQKENI. Trimming removed 3 bases at V and 2 bases at J, with 10 bases between. CDR3 sequence reads: CASSPGRGNTEAFF. CDR3 nucleotides: TGTGCCAGCTCACCCGGCAGGGGCAACACTGAAGCTTTCTTT.

The rearrangement links TRBV9 to TRBJ2-3, with a tentative D call TRBD2 (6 bases). The germline V gene has CDR1 SGDLS and CDR2 YYNGEE. The CDR3 runs 19 residues. The ends were cut back, 4 bases at V and 5 bases at J, with 29 bases in the middle. CDR3 nucleotide sequence: TGTGCCAGCAGCCTCCGCCCCATGGGGGGAGGCACACACAGAGATACGCAGTATTTT. Protein sequence: CASSLRPMGGGTHRDTQYF. The full variable domain, rest sourced from reference TRBV9 and TRBJ2-3, is DSGVTQTPKHLITATGQRVTLRCSPRSGDLSVYWYQQSLDQGLQFLIQYYNGEERAKGNILERFSAQQFPDLHSELNLSSLELGDSALYFCASSLRPMGGGTHRDTQYFGPGTRLTVL.

This clone has just a few counts. The rearrangement links TRBV28 to TRBJ1-2; D perhaps matches TRBD1 (6 bases). The CDR3 covers 14 residues. CDR1 and CDR2 from the germline V gene are MDHEN and SYDVKM. Deletions cut 3 bases from V and 3 bases from J, with 11 bases between. The CDR3 sequence is CASSLAGEYYGYTF. In nucleotides, the CDR3 is TGTGCCAGCAGTTTGGCAGGGGAGTACTATGGCTACACCTTC.

The chain carries TRBV7-2 and TRBJ1-5; TRBD1 matches 8 bases. The CDR3 totals 18 residues. Germline CDR1 SGHTA, CDR2 FQGNSA. J gave up 1 base and V 5 bases, and 13 bases lay outside the gene matches. The CDR3 DNA follows: TGTGCCAGCAGCGCAGATTGGACAGGGAAGTTGAGCAATCAGCCCCAGCATTTT. Translation: CASSADWTGKLSNQPQHF.

This sequence joins TRBV6-5 and TRBJ2-7, with TRBD1 identical over 8 bases. The junction had 12 bases not matched to a gene; V was cut back by 2 bases and J by 6 bases. The CDR3 runs to 16 residues. Germline values: CDR1 MNHEY, CDR2 SVGAGI. Here the CDR3 reads CASSYHRGGQGTEQYF. The CDR3 region has the DNA TGTGCCAGCAGTTACCACCGTGGAGGACAGGGAACCGAGCAGTACTTC.

V and J are TRBV6-6 and TRBJ2-1, with D perhaps matching TRBD1 (6 bases). V shed 4 bases and J shed 0 bases, with 10 bases lying between them. This CDR3 spans 15 amino acids. Germline CDR1 reads MNHNY; CDR2 reads SVGAGI (reference sequence). DNA of the CDR3: TGTGCCAGCAGTTTACAGGGAAGCTCCTACAATGAGCAGTTCTTC. This encodes CASSLQGSSYNEQFF.

The rearrangement uses TRBV11-2 and TRBJ1-4; the D gene is possibly TRBD1 (5 bases). The V and J ends lost 5 bases and 8 bases respectively, with 24 bases between them. The germline V gene has CDR1 SGHAT and CDR2 FQNNGV. The CDR3 contains 17 residues. Here the CDR3 reads CASSAHGYRREGEKLFF. The CDR3 DNA is TGTGCCAGCAGCGCACACGGGTACCGCAGGGAGGGGGAAAAACTGTTTTTT.

There are a few counts of this clone. The genes are TRBV6-6 and TRBJ1-6; D unclear. CDR1 and CDR2 from the germline V gene are MNHNY and SVGAGI (reference sequence). Trimming removed 7 bases at V and 5 bases at J, with 15 bases between. The CDR3 is 15 residues long. CDR3 sequence reads: CASNSAGRNNSPLHF. The CDR3 DNA reads as TGTGCCAGCAACTCGGCAGGTAGAAATAATTCACCCCTCCACTTT.

The V and J genes are TRBV2 and TRBJ2-3, with a tentative D call TRBD2 (8 bases). The V gene lost 9 bases and the J gene lost 0 bases, with 22 bases spanning the gap. Germline V CDR1 and CDR2: SNHLY, FYNNEI. The CDR3 loop spans 17 amino acids. The DNA of the CDR3 is TGTGCCAGAAAGACGGGGGGGACAGACCCCAGCACAGATACGCAGTATTTT. It codes for CARKTGGTDPSTDTQYF.

This chain joins TRBV7-2 and TRBJ1-2; D remains unclear. Germline loops: CDR1 SGHTA, CDR2 FQGNSA. The length of the CDR3 is 14 residues. The V and J ends lost 8 bases and 2 bases respectively, with 15 bases between them. CDR3 DNA: TGTGCCAGCTCACCGGTCCGCCCCAACTATGGCTACACCTTC. It translates to CASSPVRPNYGYTF.

The chain links TRBV6-5 to TRBJ1-1; 9 positions agree with TRBD1. V was pared by 6 bases and J by 2 bases, with 4 bases of the junction left unmatched. CDR1 and CDR2 from the germline V gene are MNHEY and SVGAGI. The CDR3 sequence is 14 residues long. The CDR3 nucleotides read TGTGCCAGCAGCCCGGGACAGGGAAACACTGAAGCTTTCTTT. This gives the protein CASSPGQGNTEAFF.

CDR3 coding DNA: TGTGCCAGCAGCTTGGGGGGGGGACTCGGAGCCTACGAGCAGTACTTC. Translation gives CASSLGGGLGAYEQYF. The chain combines TRBV5-6 with TRBJ2-7, with 7 bases aligning to TRBD2. Trimming removed 0 bases from V and 2 bases from J; junction bases left unmatched: 8. Germline CDR1 is SGHDT and CDR2 is YYEEEE. The CDR3 sequence is 16 residues long.

J is TRBJ1-2 and V is TRBV19, with a weak D call TRBD1 (6 bases). V was trimmed by 1 base and J by 0 bases, leaving 9 bases between them. Germline V gives CDR1 LNHDA, CDR2 SQIVND (reference sequence). This CDR3 is built from 15 residues. CDR3 sequence: CASSIGTASNYGYTF. The CDR3 nucleotides are TGTGCCAGTAGTATAGGGACAGCCTCTAACTATGGCTACACCTTC.

The V and J genes are TRBV7-8 and TRBJ1-5, with 9 bases matching TRBD1. Trimming cost V 3 bases and J 1 base; bases outside gene matches: 4. In germline, CDR1 is SGHVS, CDR2 FQNEAQ. The CDR3 runs 16 residues. CDR3 nucleotide sequence: TGTGCCAGCAGCTTTGGGACAGGGATCAGCAATCAGCCCCAGCATTTT. Translation: CASSFGTGISNQPQHF.

The chain carries TRBV29-1 and TRBJ1-1; 7 nucleotides agree with TRBD1. Germline loops: CDR1 SQVTM, CDR2 ANQGSEA. CDR3 length equals 10 residues. In DNA form, the CDR3 reads TGCACCGCAGGGGGCACTGAAGCTTTCTTT. Translating gives CTAGGTEAFF.

The CDR3 bases are TGTGCCAGCAGCCGCCAGGTGGATGAGCAGTTCTTC. Encoded protein: CASSRQVDEQFF. The chain combines TRBV13 with TRBJ2-1; the D is unclear. Germline CDR1 reads PRHDT; CDR2 reads FYEKMQ (reference sequence). The CDR3 sequence is 12 residues long. Trimming removed 5 bases at V and 8 bases at J, with 10 bases between.

Written as DNA, the CDR3 is TGCGCCAGCAGCCAAGATCGGTCCTTAACCGGTGGCTACACCTTC. Its protein is CASSQDRSLTGGYTF. The rearrangement joins TRBV4-1 to TRBJ1-2; D not certain. V lost 0 bases, J lost 7 bases, and 15 bases lay in between. Germline V CDR1 and CDR2: MGHRA, YSYEKL. This CDR3 has 15 residues.